Sequencing of this T cell receptor (beta chain) was carried out in a study of T cell repertoires in cytomegalovirus infection. Across the whole study: Indications of both CMV infection and matching HLA type were provided by public TCR beta signatures. Findings and limits, study-wide: There were HLA-C-restricted CMV-specific TCR beta clonotypes dominating the ex vivo response.

MiXCR, applied by TCRdb to the reads, yields one record per CDR3 protein. Seen here are fewer than 350,000 distinct CDR3 sequences, roughly 9.5% observed once, and the top ten hold about 4.5%. Note on this clonotype: The antigen is unknown.

The sequence was obtained from a human donor in good health (CMV status not recorded). Some clones in this sample may be carry-over from other donors' samples. The specimen sequenced was PBMCs.

The CDR3 sequence is CASSLDSSTNTEAFF. Here the CDR3 DNA reads TGTGCCAGCAGCTTAGATTCGAGCACGAACACTGAAGCTTTCTTT. This chain joins TRBV11-2 and TRBJ1-1, with no clear D. CDR1 is SGHAT, CDR2 FQNNGV, per germline. This CDR3 has 15 residues. Trimming removed 0 bases at V and 1 base at J, with 9 bases between.